The 29 T cell receptor beta chains given below trace back to one sample, sequenced in a study of neurological immune-mediated disorders. MiXCR, applied by TCRdb to the 5' RACE reads, yields one record per CDR3 protein. The sample contains 60,000 to 90,000 distinct CDR3 sequences, roughly a tenth of which appear only once. Time point reported: longitudinal time-point 1 (baseline). Source material: PBMCs. These receptors all stem from a man in his thirties or forties in good health.

This clonotype was recorded many times. V is TRBV5-5 and J is TRBJ2-3, with 10 bases aligning to TRBD1. The germline gives CDR1 SGHKS, CDR2 YYEKEE (reference sequence). CDR3 length: 13 residues. The ends lost 3 bases at V and 6 bases at J; junction bases unmatched: 1. The CDR3 DNA reads as TGTGCCAGCAGCTGGACAGGGGGTGATACGCAGTATTTT. Translating it yields CASSWTGGDTQYF.

This clonotype has a count of ten or more. CDR3 protein: CASSGGTSGSGSYEQYF. The CDR3 DNA sequence: TGTGCCAGCAGCGGGGGGACTAGCGGGAGTGGGTCCTACGAGCAGTACTTC. The V and J genes are TRBV27 and TRBJ2-7; 14 bases align to TRBD2. This CDR3 has 17 residues. Germline values: CDR1 MNHEY, CDR2 SMNVEV (reference sequence). After removal of 6 bases from V and 1 base from J, the junction contained 8 bases not matched to a gene.

This clonotype was seen ten or more times. The CDR3 sequence is CASSTHRETDTQYF. The CDR3 region has the DNA TGTGCCAGCAGCACACACAGGGAAACAGATACGCAGTATTTT. This chain links TRBV14 with TRBJ2-3; perhaps TRBD1 as D (6 bases). The CDR3 is 14 residues long. V dropped 5 bases and J dropped 3 bases, with 12 bases sitting between them. CDR1 and CDR2 from the germline V gene are SGHDN and FVKESK.

This clonotype has a handful of counts. The rearrangement uses TRBV7-6 and TRBJ1-4; no clear D. CDR3 length: 15 residues. From germline, CDR1 is SGHVS and CDR2 FNYEAQ. Trimming removed 0 bases at V and 8 bases at J, with 13 bases between. CDR3 nucleotides: TGTGCCAGCAGCTTAGCCGGAAAAATAGGGGAAAAACTGTTTTTT. Residues: CASSLAGKIGEKLFF.

This clonotype has a count of ten or more. The chain links TRBV20-1 to TRBJ1-1; the D gene is possibly TRBD1 (5 bases). Germline assignment: CDR1 DFQATT and CDR2 SNEGSKA (reference sequence). The germline V and J ends were trimmed by 0 bases and 0 bases, with 17 bases remaining between them. The CDR3 consists of 17 residues. Here the CDR3 DNA reads TGCAGTGCTAGAGATCTCGGGGGGAATCTCCTGAACACTGAAGCTTTCTTT. Residues: CSARDLGGNLLNTEAFF.

Many counts were recorded for this clonotype. The CDR3 reads CASSDPGTRGYNEQFF. The CDR3 bases are TGTGCCAGCAGCGACCCCGGGACTAGGGGATACAATGAGCAGTTCTTC. This rearrangement joins TRBV5-5 to TRBJ2-1, with 8 bases matching TRBD2. The junction had 10 bases not matched to a gene; V was cut back by 4 bases and J by 4 bases. The length of the CDR3 is 16 residues. CDR1 SGHKS and CDR2 YYEKEE come from the germline V gene (reference sequence).

This clonotype was seen at least ten times. The genes are TRBV6-5 and TRBJ1-5, with 10 bases fitting TRBD1. Per germline, CDR1 MNHEY and CDR2 SVGAGI. There are 15 residues in the CDR3. J was trimmed by 6 bases and V by 5 bases; bases with no gene match: 7. The CDR3 reads CASSRTGGRSQPQHF. The CDR3 DNA reads TGTGCCAGCAGTAGGACAGGGGGAAGGAGTCAGCCCCAGCATTTT.

This clonotype was seen many times. The chain joins TRBV5-6 to TRBJ1-2; TRBD1 agrees at 9 bases. Per the germline V gene, CDR1 is SGHDT and CDR2 is YYEEEE. V shed 7 bases, J shed 7 bases, and the junction held 20 bases outside the gene matches. This CDR3 has 17 amino acids. The CDR3 loop reads CASSQVPGQGSFRGYTF. DNA of the CDR3: TGTGCCAGCTCACAAGTCCCGGGACAGGGATCCTTTCGTGGCTACACCTTC.

The chain uses TRBV5-1 and TRBJ2-1; 16 bases line up with TRBD2. CDR3 size: 18 residues. CDR1 and CDR2 from the germline V gene are SGHRS and YFSETQ. V lost 6 bases, J lost 7 bases, and 13 bases stayed unmatched. CDR3 residues: CASIAGTSGREPGNEQFF. DNA for the CDR3: TGCGCCAGCATCGCCGGGACTAGCGGGAGGGAGCCTGGGAATGAGCAGTTCTTC.

This clonotype was recorded at least ten times. J is TRBJ2-1 and V is TRBV9; D is perhaps TRBD1 or TRBD2 (5 bases each). The CDR3 sequence is 13 residues long. Trimming pared 4 bases from V and 8 bases from J, leaving 13 bases between. Germline lookup yields CDR1 SGDLS and CDR2 YYNGEE. CDR3 in amino acids: CASSLRGVDEQFF. The CDR3 coding sequence is TGTGCCAGCAGCCTGAGGGGAGTGGATGAGCAGTTCTTC.

The sample holds a few counts of this clonotype. The rearrangement joins TRBV9 to TRBJ2-1; D might be TRBD2 (5 bases). The germline V gene has CDR1 SGDLS and CDR2 YYNGEE. The CDR3 consists of 15 residues. Trimming removed 5 bases at V and 3 bases at J, with 15 bases between. The chain's CDR3 is CASSYSGSDYNEQFF. Written as DNA, the CDR3 is TGTGCCAGCAGTTACAGCGGCTCGGACTACAATGAGCAGTTCTTC. The full variable domain, its missing parts supplied by reference TRBV9 and TRBJ2-1, is DSGVTQTPKHLITATGQRVTLRCSPRSGDLSVYWYQQSLDQGLQFLIQYYNGEERAKGNILERFSAQQFPDLHSELNLSSLELGDSALYFCASSYSGSDYNEQFFGPGTRLTVL.

This clonotype was seen at least ten times. The rearrangement uses TRBV20-1 and TRBJ2-2; 8 bases agree with TRBD1. The J segment lost 5 bases and the V segment lost 6 bases, leaving 11 bases of the junction unmatched. From germline, CDR1 is DFQATT and CDR2 SNEGSKA (reference sequence). The CDR3 consists of 15 residues. The CDR3 DNA reads TGCAGTGCGGACTTAGGGACAGGTCCTACCGGGGAGCTGTTTTTT. As protein: CSADLGTGPTGELFF.

This clonotype has ten or more counts. The CDR3 DNA reads as TGTGCCAGCAGTGAAGTTTCAACAGGGGCGGCAAACACTGAAGCTTTCTTT. This codes for CASSEVSTGAANTEAFF. V usage is TRBV2 and J usage is TRBJ1-1, with 7 bases aligning to TRBD1. Germline V lookup: CDR1 SNHLY, CDR2 FYNNEI. The CDR3 is made up of 17 amino acids. Trimming cost V 1 base and J 2 bases; bases outside gene matches: 10.

The rearrangement links TRBV20-1 to TRBJ2-3; 9 bases are a match to TRBD2. Germline lookup yields CDR1 DFQATT and CDR2 SNEGSKA (reference sequence). The CDR3 contains 16 residues. J lost 4 bases, V lost 3 bases, and 11 bases had no gene match. CDR3 residues: CSASGLGLAESDTQYF. CDR3 coding DNA: TGCAGTGCTAGTGGTTTGGGACTAGCAGAGTCAGATACGCAGTATTTT.

This clonotype was counted at least ten times. The CDR3 here is CASSLGQGVSGANVLTF. Written as DNA, the CDR3 is TGTGCCAGCAGCCTTGGACAGGGGGTCTCTGGGGCCAACGTCCTGACTTTC. This chain connects TRBV3-1 to TRBJ2-6, with 10 bases identical to TRBD1. Germline CDR1 LGHDT, CDR2 YNNKEL (reference sequence). This CDR3 is 17 amino acids long. Germline trimming cut 4 bases from V and 0 bases from J; bases unmatched to any gene: 3.

Worth noting for this clonotype: One end of the junction does not line up with germline, which may come from a read error. The gene calls are TRBV12-3 or TRBV12-4 and TRBJ2-7; TRBD2 matches 7 bases. CDR3 length equals 15 residues. CDR3 sequence (DNA): TGTGCCAGCAGTCCCCCCGGGGGAGGGGCTCACGAACAGTACTTC. The encoded protein is CASSPPGGGAHEQYF.

This clonotype was seen many times. The chain is built from TRBV7-3 and TRBJ2-3, with D tentatively TRBD1 or TRBD2 (5 bases each). The V gene lost 2 bases and the J gene lost 0 bases, with 15 bases spanning the gap. The CDR3 consists of 17 residues. From germline, CDR1 is SGHTA and CDR2 FQGTGA. In DNA form, the CDR3 reads TGTGCCAGCAGCTTATTCCCCGGGACCCCTAGCACAGATACGCAGTATTTT. It translates to CASSLFPGTPSTDTQYF. The whole variable domain, remainder taken from reference TRBV7-3 and TRBJ2-3, is GAGVSQTPSNKVTEKGKYVELRCDPISGHTALYWYRQSLGQGPEFLIYFQGTGAADDSGLPNDRFFAVRPEGSVSTLKIQRTERGDSAVYLCASSLFPGTPSTDTQYFGPGTRLTVL.

A remark on this clonotype: Mismatch with germline at one junction end may stem from a read error. This chain uses TRBV2 with TRBJ2-6, with D possibly matching TRBD1 (7 bases). This CDR3 contains 14 residues. Germline V gene data show CDR1 as SNHLY and CDR2 as FYNNEI. As DNA, the CDR3 is TGTGCCAGCAGGACAGGGACTGGGACCAACGTCCTGACTTTC. Translating it yields CASRTGTGTNVLTF.

This clonotype was counted ten times or more. This chain connects TRBV27 to TRBJ1-6; 7 nucleotides agree with TRBD1. Trimming at V came to 6 bases and at J to 10 bases, leaving 9 bases not matched to a gene. The CDR3 consists of 14 residues. Germline loops: CDR1 MNHEY, CDR2 SMNVEV (reference sequence). Here the CDR3 reads CASSEVPGGSPLHF. The CDR3 bases are TGTGCCAGCAGCGAAGTGCCAGGGGGATCACCCCTCCACTTT.

This clonotype was observed many times. The rearrangement joins TRBV5-1 to TRBJ2-7; 7 nucleotides line up with TRBD1. The CDR3 spans 15 residues. In germline, CDR1 is SGHRS, CDR2 YFSETQ. J gave up 5 bases and V 1 base, and 9 bases lay outside the gene matches. The CDR3 sequence is CASSLTGVRVDEQYF. In DNA, the CDR3 is TGCGCCAGCAGCTTGACAGGGGTTCGAGTCGACGAGCAGTACTTC.

This clonotype was detected many times. This CDR3 is CASSLFRTSGSRRYEQYF. Written as DNA, the CDR3 is TGTGCCAGCAGCTTATTTAGGACTAGCGGGAGCCGACGTTACGAGCAGTACTTC. V is TRBV7-9 and J is TRBJ2-7, with TRBD2 matching 13 bases. Looked up from germline, CDR1 is SEHNR and CDR2 is FQNEAQ (reference sequence). J gave up 4 bases and V 2 bases, and 11 bases lay outside the gene matches. This CDR3 region has 18 residues.

About this clonotype itself: Possible read error: a much larger clone is one base away. The genes are TRBV5-1 and TRBJ2-7; D might be TRBD1 (5 bases). CDR3 length: 14 residues. V was pared by 4 bases and J by 2 bases, with 13 bases between. The V gene's germline CDR1 is SGHRS and CDR2 YFSETQ. DNA for the CDR3: TGCGCCAGCAGCGGCCGTGGACATACCTACGAGCAGTACTTC. Its translation: CASSGRGHTYEQYF.

With respect to this clonotype: This may come from a read error, since a much larger clone is one base off. The chain carries TRBV7-3 and TRBJ2-1, with 9 bases fitting TRBD1. There are 17 residues in the CDR3. Germline V CDR1 and CDR2: SGHTA, FQGTGA. CDR3 loop: CVSSPDVGTGLYNEQFF. The DNA of the CDR3 is TGTGTCAGCAGCCCAGATGTTGGGACAGGGTTGTACAATGAGCAGTTCTTC.

The sample holds a few counts of this clonotype. This rearrangement joins TRBV28 to TRBJ2-1; D call uncertain. V lost 6 bases, J lost 6 bases, and 9 bases lay in between. The V gene's germline CDR1 is MDHEN and CDR2 SYDVKM. The CDR3 has 12 residues. CDR3 in amino acids: CASRPFSNEQFF. CDR3 nucleotides: TGTGCCAGCAGACCCTTCTCCAATGAGCAGTTCTTC.

This clonotype was picked up a small number of times. The chain couples TRBV15 to TRBJ1-6; possible D gene TRBD1, 5 bases. The CDR3 extends over 14 amino acids. CDR1 and CDR2 from the germline V gene are LNHNV and YYDKDF (reference sequence). V was clipped by 0 bases and J by 7 bases, with 7 bases between them. This CDR3 is CATSREGLNSPLHF. The CDR3, as DNA: TGTGCCACCAGCAGAGAGGGGCTCAATTCACCCCTCCACTTT.

This clonotype was picked up many times. This chain links TRBV20-1 with TRBJ1-5, with D hard to call. The CDR3 has 12 residues. CDR1 and CDR2 from the germline V gene are DFQATT and SNEGSKA (reference sequence). V was trimmed by 6 bases and J by 5 bases, leaving 11 bases between them. CDR3: CSARRSDQPQHF. Written as DNA, the CDR3 is TGCAGTGCCCGGAGGTCCGATCAGCCCCAGCATTTT.

This clonotype has at least ten counts. The V call is TRBV28, the J call TRBJ2-1, with D possibly matching TRBD1 (5 bases). The CDR3 extends over 14 amino acids. The ends were cut back, 1 base at V and 6 bases at J, with 10 bases in the middle. Germline V lookup: CDR1 MDHEN, CDR2 SYDVKM. CDR3 sequence reads: CASSLLSGFNEQFF. CDR3 in DNA: TGTGCCAGCAGTTTATTATCAGGGTTCAATGAGCAGTTCTTC.

This rearrangement joins TRBV29-1 to TRBJ2-2, with 8 bases lining up with TRBD1. The length of the CDR3 is 14 residues. From germline, CDR1 is SQVTM and CDR2 ANQGSEA. Trimming removed 8 bases from V and 0 bases from J; junction bases left unmatched: 5. The CDR3 DNA reads as TGCAGCTTAGACAGGGGTCCGAACACCGGGGAGCTGTTTTTT. Protein product: CSLDRGPNTGELFF.

The J gene is TRBJ2-2, the V gene TRBV5-6; D uncertain. The germline V and J ends were trimmed by 2 bases and 4 bases, with 9 bases remaining between them. The length of the CDR3 is 14 residues. Germline lookup yields CDR1 SGHDT and CDR2 YYEEEE. CDR3 in DNA: TGTGCCAGCAGCTTCGGCCGAATCACCGGGGAGCTGTTTTTT. Amino acids: CASSFGRITGELFF.